A single T cell receptor (beta chain) is shown here with its context. This sample was included in a study of blood T cell repertoires in COVID-19. Original methodology: Nucleated cell number was recorded as an estimate derived from reference gene primer amplification. Method: immunoSEQ multiplex PCR; TCRdb's copy keeps in-frame clones and lacks some. V and J calls and clone size come straight from that table; D and trimming were deduced from the DNA. The sample has around 130,000 clones, 65% to 85% seen once. Per the germline V gene, CDR1 is MGHRA and CDR2 is YSYEKL. With 3 bases clipped from V and 7 bases from J, the junction kept 9 bases outside the gene matches. CDR3 length: 15 residues.

The receptor comes from a man between 65 and 80 years old with acute or convalescent COVID-19. The V call is TRBV4-1, the J call TRBJ2-3, with 8 nucleotides matching TRBD1. Specimen: peripheral blood. This CDR3 is CASSQSTGVVNTQYF. Written as DNA, the CDR3 is TGCGCCAGCAGCCAGTCGACAGGGGTTGTAAATACGCAGTATTTT.